Sequencing of this T cell receptor (beta chain) was carried out in a study of blood T cell repertoires in COVID-19. Overall study: The United States, Italy and Spain were the sources of the acute and convalescent COVID-19 samples. PBMCs, B-cell-depleted T cells, or T cells provided the cDNA or gDNA that made up the material.

The CDR3 spans 17 residues. Per the germline V gene, CDR1 is SGHTS and CDR2 is YDEGEE. The trim removed 2 bases at V and 2 bases at J, leaving 7 bases unmatched. In the study's own analysis: Scientists estimated how many nucleated cells there were by amplifying reference gene primers. Only in-frame clones appear in the TCRdb table, and some are missing; sequencing was by immunoSEQ multiplex PCR. Clone size and V and J calls were adopted from that table, with D and trimming inferred from the DNA. The data contain around 180,000 clones, 70% to 90% of them seen just once; the ten biggest clones take up 15% to 20%.

This TCR was recovered from a person aged 70 to 85 with COVID-19, enrolled during active disease. The sequenced sample was peripheral blood. The chain is built from TRBV5-8 and TRBJ2-2, with 9 nucleotides matching TRBD2. CDR3 bases: TGTGCCAGCAGCTTTCCGACTAGCGGATTAAACACCGGGGAGCTGTTTTTT. Translation gives CASSFPTSGLNTGELFF.